Included here is one TCR beta chain sequence, with context. The sample is drawn from a study of immune characterization of retroperitoneal liposarcoma. This CDR3 is 12 amino acids long. V lost 6 bases and J 0 bases, leaving 5 bases between the germline ends. TCRdb reprocessed the PCR reads via MiXCR and lists one record per CDR3 protein. The table lists roughly 11,000 distinct CDR3 sequences, 26% of them singletons. The sequence was obtained from a female donor with retroperitoneal liposarcoma. The specimen was tumor tissue. This sequence joins TRBV12-3 or TRBV12-4 and TRBJ1-1; D call uncertain. The CDR3 DNA reads as TGTGCCAGCAGAGTTATGAACACTGAAGCTTTCTTT. As protein: CASRVMNTEAFF.